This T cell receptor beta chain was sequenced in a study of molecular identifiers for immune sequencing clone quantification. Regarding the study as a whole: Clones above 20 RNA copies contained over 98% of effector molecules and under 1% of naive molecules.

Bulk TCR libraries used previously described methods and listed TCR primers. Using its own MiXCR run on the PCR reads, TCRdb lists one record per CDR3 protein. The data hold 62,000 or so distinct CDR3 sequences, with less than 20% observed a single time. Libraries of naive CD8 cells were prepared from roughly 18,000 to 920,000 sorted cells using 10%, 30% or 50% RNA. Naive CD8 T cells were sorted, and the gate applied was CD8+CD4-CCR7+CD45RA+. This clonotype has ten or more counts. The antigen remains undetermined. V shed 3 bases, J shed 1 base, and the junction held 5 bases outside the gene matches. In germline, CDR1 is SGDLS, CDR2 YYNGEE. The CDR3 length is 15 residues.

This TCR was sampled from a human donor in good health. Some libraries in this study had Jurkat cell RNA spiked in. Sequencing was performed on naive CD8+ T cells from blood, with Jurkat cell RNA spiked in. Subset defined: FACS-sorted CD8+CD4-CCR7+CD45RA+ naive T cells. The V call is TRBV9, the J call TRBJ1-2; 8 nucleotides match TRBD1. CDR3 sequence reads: CASSGRGQVNYGYTF. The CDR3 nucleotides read TGTGCCAGCAGCGGCAGGGGGCAGGTTAACTATGGCTACACCTTC.